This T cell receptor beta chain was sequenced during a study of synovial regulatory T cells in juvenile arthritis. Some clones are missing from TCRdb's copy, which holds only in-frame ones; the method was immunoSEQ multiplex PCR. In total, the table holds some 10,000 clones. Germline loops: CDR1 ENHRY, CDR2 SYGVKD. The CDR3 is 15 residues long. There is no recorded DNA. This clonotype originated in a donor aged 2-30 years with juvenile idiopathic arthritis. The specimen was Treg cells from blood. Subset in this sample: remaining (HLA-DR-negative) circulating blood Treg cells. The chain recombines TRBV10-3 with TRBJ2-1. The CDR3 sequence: CAISEFQGELNEQFF.